This passage covers 21 T cell receptor beta chains from one sample sequenced in a study of shared clonotypes between healthy human individuals. TCRdb's table, derived via immunoSEQ multiplex PCR, lists solely in-frame clones and lacks some. The table includes about 480,000 clones, approximately 79% detected once. The sample taken for sequencing was PBMCs. These receptors originate from a woman in her thirties or forties in good health. Some clones in this sample may be carry-over from other donors' samples.

The chain joins TRBV28 to TRBJ2-7, with 12 bases that match TRBD2. The CDR3 has 17 residues. Per the germline V gene, CDR1 is MDHEN and CDR2 is SYDVKM. Trimming removed 2 bases from V and 1 base from J; junction bases left unmatched: 6. The CDR3 bases are TGTGCCAGCAGTTTAACGAAACTAGCGGGAGGTTCCTACGAGCAGTACTTC. The encoded protein is CASSLTKLAGGSYEQYF.

This chain uses TRBV23-1 with TRBJ2-7, with 7 bases aligning to TRBD1. TRBV23-1 is identified as an open reading frame with a role that is uncertain. The CDR3 consists of 15 residues. V was pared by 3 bases and J by 6 bases, with 11 bases of the junction left unmatched. The CDR3 coding sequence is TGCGCCAGCAGTCAGGACGAGGGGGCGTCGGTCGAGCAGTACTTC. It yields the protein CASSQDEGASVEQYF.

The rearrangement joins TRBV11-2 to TRBJ2-2, with D unclear. V dropped 5 bases and J dropped 3 bases, with 4 bases sitting between them. The CDR3 is made up of 12 amino acids. The germline gives CDR1 SGHAT, CDR2 FQNNGV. The DNA for the CDR3 is TGTGCCAGCAGCCCATACACCGGGGAGCTGTTTTTT. This sequence encodes CASSPYTGELFF.

The V and J genes are TRBV27 and TRBJ2-1, with TRBD2 identical over 8 bases. Unmatched junction bases numbered 6, after V lost 11 bases and J lost 0 bases. CDR3 size: 14 residues. Germline V CDR1 and CDR2: MNHEY, SMNVEV (reference sequence). CDR3 region: CACGRIPSYNEQFF. The CDR3 region has the DNA TGTGCCTGCGGGAGGATCCCCTCCTACAATGAGCAGTTCTTC.

With respect to this clone: The sample holds other DNA sequences that translate to the same CDR3. This rearrangement joins TRBV5-6 to TRBJ2-1; TRBD2 might be the D (5 bases). CDR1 and CDR2 from the germline V gene are SGHDT and YYEEEE. V was shortened by 2 bases and J by 7 bases, with 10 bases between the two germline ends. CDR3 size: 13 residues. CDR3 sequence: CASSLGRRNEQFF. Written as DNA, the CDR3 is TGTGCCAGCAGCTTAGGAAGGAGGAATGAGCAGTTCTTC.

The rearrangement joins TRBV7-8 to TRBJ1-5, with TRBD1 matching 9 bases. Germline values: CDR1 SGHVS, CDR2 FQNEAQ. The V and J ends lost 10 bases and 5 bases, in that order; junction bases with no gene match: 6. This CDR3 region has 13 residues. As DNA, the CDR3 is TGTGCCACCTCCACAGGGGGCGATCAGCCCCAGCATTTT. It specifies CATSTGGDQPQHF.

In nucleotides, the CDR3 is TGTGCCAGCAGTTCCCAGGACAGCTACTATGGCTACACCTTC. Translating it yields CASSSQDSYYGYTF. The J gene is TRBJ1-2, the V gene TRBV6-5; TRBD1 is a possible D gene (6 bases). Trimming took off 4 bases at V and 3 bases at J, with 12 bases between the two ends. Per the germline V gene, CDR1 is MNHEY and CDR2 is SVGAGI. This CDR3 has 14 residues.

This clone came up a few times. The gene calls are TRBV6-6 and TRBJ1-2; D is possibly TRBD1 (5 bases). This CDR3 is 14 amino acids long. Looked up from germline, CDR1 is MNHNY and CDR2 is SVGAGI (reference sequence). Trimming took off 10 bases at V and 6 bases at J, with 21 bases between the two ends. CDR3 residues: CANWRSGDRDGYTF. Written as DNA, the CDR3 is TGTGCCAACTGGAGGTCTGGGGACCGGGATGGCTACACCTTC.

This clone occurred once. The J gene is TRBJ2-3, the V gene TRBV6-6, with 7 bases identical to TRBD2. V was clipped by 7 bases and J by 2 bases; unmatched bases: 9. The V gene's germline CDR1 is MNHNY and CDR2 SVGAGI (reference sequence). This CDR3 comprises 15 residues. DNA for the CDR3: TGTGCCAGCACCCGAGGGGAGGGCCTCACAGATACGCAGTATTTT. Its protein product is CASTRGEGLTDTQYF.

V usage is TRBV5-8 and J usage is TRBJ1-5; tentative D call: TRBD1 (5 bases). CDR1 and CDR2 from the germline V gene are SGHTS and YDEGEE. The CDR3 spans 13 residues. V lost 3 bases, J lost 7 bases, and 11 bases lay in between. This CDR3 reads CASSSRGGQPQHF. The CDR3 DNA reads as TGTGCCAGCAGCTCCCGGGGGGGACAGCCCCAGCATTTT. The full variable domain, completed using reference TRBV5-8 and TRBJ1-5, is EAGVTQSPTHLIKTRGQQATLRCSPISGHTSVYWYQQALGLGLQFLLWYDEGEERNRGNFPPRFSGRQFPNYSSELNVNALELEDSALYLCASSSRGGQPQHFGDGTRLSIL.

CDR3 bases: TGTGCCAGCAGTGATCGGTGGACTGAAGCTTTCTTT. As protein: CASSDRWTEAFF. This rearrangement joins TRBV6-1 to TRBJ1-1; D is unresolved. CDR3 length: 12 residues. The V end was cut by 3 bases, the J end by 5 bases, with 7 bases between. Germline lookup yields CDR1 MNHNS and CDR2 SASEGT.

V usage is TRBV6-4 and J usage is TRBJ2-3; D is unresolved. The germline CDR1 and CDR2 sequences are MRHNA and SNTAGT. There are 16 residues in the CDR3. V dropped 6 bases and J dropped 2 bases, with 18 bases sitting between them. CDR3 sequence (DNA): TGTGCCAGCAGATTTTTTCCCCGGGCGGACACAGATACGCAGTATTTT. Protein product: CASRFFPRADTDTQYF.

This chain connects TRBV7-9 to TRBJ2-5; 9 nucleotides agree with TRBD1. The ends lost 4 bases at V and 6 bases at J; junction bases unmatched: 15. CDR3 length: 17 residues. The germline V gene has CDR1 SEHNR and CDR2 FQNEAQ (reference sequence). The CDR3 protein is CASSSWGTGGAIKTQYF. The CDR3 coding sequence is TGTGCCAGCAGCTCTTGGGGAACAGGGGGCGCGATAAAGACCCAGTACTTC.

The genes are TRBV10-3 and TRBJ1-1; TRBD1 matches at 8 bases. V was clipped by 2 bases and J by 5 bases; unmatched bases: 13. The CDR3 has 17 residues. The germline gives CDR1 ENHRY, CDR2 SYGVKD. CDR3 DNA sequence: TGTGCCATCAGTGAGCCGGGACAGGTGCCTTCGGTGACTGAAGCTTTCTTT. Amino acids: CAISEPGQVPSVTEAFF.

The gene calls are TRBV4-2 and TRBJ2-7; a possible D gene is TRBD2 (7 bases). The CDR3 has 16 amino acids. V dropped 1 base and J dropped 3 bases, with 16 bases sitting between them. Germline V gives CDR1 LGHNA, CDR2 YNFKEQ. The CDR3 sequence: CASSQAGGGGIYEQYF. The CDR3 DNA reads as TGTGCCAGCAGCCAAGCCGGGGGAGGGGGGATCTACGAGCAGTACTTC.

About this clone itself: Other nucleotide sequences from this sample produce the same CDR3. V gene TRBV27 combines with J gene TRBJ2-3; the match to TRBD2 covers 7 bases. Germline CDR1 reads MNHEY; CDR2 reads SMNVEV (reference sequence). The length of the CDR3 is 14 residues. Trimming at V came to 5 bases and at J to 1 base, leaving 3 bases not matched to a gene. The CDR3 DNA is TGTGCCAGCAGTCTTGGGAGGGGCACAGATACGCAGTATTTT. Translating it yields CASSLGRGTDTQYF.

The chain is built from TRBV5-1 and TRBJ2-3, with D possibly TRBD2 on 6 matching bases. V was cut by 4 bases and J by 1 base, with 16 bases left in between. Germline-derived CDR1 and CDR2 are SGHRS and YFSETQ. This CDR3 spans 16 amino acids. The CDR3 sequence: CASSAGLIRGTDTQYF. CDR3 DNA sequence: TGCGCCAGCAGCGCCGGACTAATCCGGGGCACAGATACGCAGTATTTT.

The genes are TRBV30 and TRBJ2-7; tentatively, D is TRBD2 (5 bases). Germline loops: CDR1 GTSNPN, CDR2 SVGIG (reference sequence). Trimming took 4 bases from V and 4 from J, leaving 8 bases between them. This CDR3 has 11 residues. The CDR3 sequence: CAWIGSYEQYF. CDR3 DNA: TGTGCCTGGATTGGGAGTTACGAGCAGTACTTC.

The chain uses TRBV29-1 and TRBJ1-2; D is perhaps TRBD1 (5 bases). Germline CDR1 is SQVTM and CDR2 is ANQGSEA. Trimming took 4 bases from V and 7 from J, leaving 13 bases between them. The length of the CDR3 is 12 residues. CDR3 region: CSVVVGTAGYTF. The DNA of the CDR3 is TGCAGCGTTGTAGTCGGGACCGCTGGCTACACCTTC.

V usage is TRBV11-2 and J usage is TRBJ2-7, with TRBD1 identical over 9 bases. The V gene's germline CDR1 is SGHAT and CDR2 FQNNGV. V trimming: 5 bases; J trimming: 1 base; junction bases outside the gene matches: 12. The CDR3 sequence is 17 residues long. CDR3 sequence (DNA): TGTGCCAGCAGCCCCCTCGCCGGGACAGGGAGATCCTACGAGCAGTACTTC. This sequence encodes CASSPLAGTGRSYEQYF.

The rearrangement joins TRBV7-9 to TRBJ2-7; 8 positions agree with TRBD1. Trimming removed 5 bases from V and 5 bases from J; junction bases left unmatched: 8. There are 14 residues in the CDR3. CDR1 is SEHNR, CDR2 FQNEAQ, per germline (reference sequence). The CDR3 protein is CASSDQGARNEQYF. The CDR3 region has the DNA TGTGCCAGCAGCGACCAGGGGGCGCGGAACGAGCAGTACTTC.